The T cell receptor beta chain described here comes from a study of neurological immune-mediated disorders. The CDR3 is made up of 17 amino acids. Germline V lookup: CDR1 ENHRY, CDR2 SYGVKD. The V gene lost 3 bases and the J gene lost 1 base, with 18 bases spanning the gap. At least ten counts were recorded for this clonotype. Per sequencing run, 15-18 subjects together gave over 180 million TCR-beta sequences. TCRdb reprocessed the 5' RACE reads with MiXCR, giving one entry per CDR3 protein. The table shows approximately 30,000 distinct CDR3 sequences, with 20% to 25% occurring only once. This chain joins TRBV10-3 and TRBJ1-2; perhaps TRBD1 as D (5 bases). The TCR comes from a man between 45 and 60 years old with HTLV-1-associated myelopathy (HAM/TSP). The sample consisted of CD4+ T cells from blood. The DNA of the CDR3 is TGTGCCATCAGTGAAGGCAGGGACTACCCAATTAACTATGGCTACACCTTC. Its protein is CAISEGRDYPINYGYTF.